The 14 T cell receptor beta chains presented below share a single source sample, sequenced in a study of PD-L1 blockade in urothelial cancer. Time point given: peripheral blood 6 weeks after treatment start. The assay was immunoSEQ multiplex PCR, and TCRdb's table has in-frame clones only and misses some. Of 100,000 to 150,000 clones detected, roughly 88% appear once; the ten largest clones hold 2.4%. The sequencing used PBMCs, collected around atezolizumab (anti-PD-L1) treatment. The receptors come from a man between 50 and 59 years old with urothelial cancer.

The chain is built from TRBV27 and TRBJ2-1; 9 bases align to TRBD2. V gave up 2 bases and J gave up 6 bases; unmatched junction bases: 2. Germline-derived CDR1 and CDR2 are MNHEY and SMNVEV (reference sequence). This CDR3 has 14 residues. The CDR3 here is CASSLRGLANEQFF. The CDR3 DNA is TGTGCCAGCAGTTTACGGGGACTAGCCAATGAGCAGTTCTTC.

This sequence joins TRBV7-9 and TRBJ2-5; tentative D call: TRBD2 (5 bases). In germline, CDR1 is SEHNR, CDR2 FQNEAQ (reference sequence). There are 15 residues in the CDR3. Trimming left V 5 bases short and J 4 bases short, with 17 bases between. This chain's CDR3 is CASSRHDGVRETQYF. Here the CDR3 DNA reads TGTGCCAGCAGCCGCCATGACGGGGTTCGAGAGACCCAGTACTTC.

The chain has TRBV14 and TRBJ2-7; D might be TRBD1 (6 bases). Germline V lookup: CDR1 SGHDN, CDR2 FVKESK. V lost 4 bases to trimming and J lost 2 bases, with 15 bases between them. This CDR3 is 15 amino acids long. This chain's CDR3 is CASSPPSRGPYEQYF. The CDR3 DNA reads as TGTGCCAGCAGCCCCCCCAGCAGGGGACCCTACGAGCAGTACTTC.

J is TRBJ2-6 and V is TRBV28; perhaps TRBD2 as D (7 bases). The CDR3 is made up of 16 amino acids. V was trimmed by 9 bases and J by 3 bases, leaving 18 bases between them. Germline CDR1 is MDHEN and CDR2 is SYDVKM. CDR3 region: CASSRGGVFGANVLTF. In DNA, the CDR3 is TGTGCCAGTTCTAGGGGGGGGGTCTTTGGGGCCAACGTCCTGACTTTC.

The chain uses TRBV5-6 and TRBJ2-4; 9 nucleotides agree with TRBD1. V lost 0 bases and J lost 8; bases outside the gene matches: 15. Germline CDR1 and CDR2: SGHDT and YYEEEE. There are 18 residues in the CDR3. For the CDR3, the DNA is TGTGCCAGCAGCTTGGCCTCAATATGGGACAGGGACGCGGACATTCAGTACTTC. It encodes CASSLASIWDRDADIQYF.

The CDR3 DNA is TGTGCCAGCAGCCGAGACAGGGGGCGCACTGAAGCTTTCTTT. Its translation is CASSRDRGRTEAFF. The gene calls are TRBV21-1 and TRBJ1-1; TRBD1 is the table's D call and was not checked against the DNA. TRBV21-1 is a known pseudogene. The length of the CDR3 is 14 residues.

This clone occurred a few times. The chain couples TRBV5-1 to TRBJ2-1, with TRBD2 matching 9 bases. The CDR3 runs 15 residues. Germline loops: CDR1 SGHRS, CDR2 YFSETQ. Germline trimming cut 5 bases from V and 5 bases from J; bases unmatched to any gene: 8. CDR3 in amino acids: CASSDSGSLNNEQFF. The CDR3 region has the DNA TGCGCCAGCAGTGATAGCGGGAGTTTAAACAATGAGCAGTTCTTC.

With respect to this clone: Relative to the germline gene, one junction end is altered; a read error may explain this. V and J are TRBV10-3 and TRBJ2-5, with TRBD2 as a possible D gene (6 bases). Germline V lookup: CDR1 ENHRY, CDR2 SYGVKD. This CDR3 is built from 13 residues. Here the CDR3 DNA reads TGTGCCATCAGTGCGGGACTTCAAGGGACCCAGTACTTC. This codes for CAISAGLQGTQYF.

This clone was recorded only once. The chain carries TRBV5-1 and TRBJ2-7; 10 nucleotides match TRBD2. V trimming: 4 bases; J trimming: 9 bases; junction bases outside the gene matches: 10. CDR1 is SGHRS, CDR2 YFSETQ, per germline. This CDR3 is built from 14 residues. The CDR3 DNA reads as TGCGCCAGCAGCCGAACTAGCGGGATAAATGGGCAGTACTTC. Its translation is CASSRTSGINGQYF.

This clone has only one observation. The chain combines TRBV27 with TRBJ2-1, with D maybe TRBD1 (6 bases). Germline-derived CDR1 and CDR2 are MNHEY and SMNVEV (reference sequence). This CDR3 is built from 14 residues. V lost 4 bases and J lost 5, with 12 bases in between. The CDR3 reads CASSYRTVDNEQFF. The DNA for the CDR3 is TGTGCCAGCAGTTACCGGACAGTAGACAATGAGCAGTTCTTC.

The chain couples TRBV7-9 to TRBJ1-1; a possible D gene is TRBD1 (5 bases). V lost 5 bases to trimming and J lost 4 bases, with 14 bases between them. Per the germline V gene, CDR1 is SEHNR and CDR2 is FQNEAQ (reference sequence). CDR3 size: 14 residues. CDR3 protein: CASSEPGGSTEAFF. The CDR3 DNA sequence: TGTGCCAGCAGCGAACCCGGGGGAAGCACTGAAGCTTTCTTT.

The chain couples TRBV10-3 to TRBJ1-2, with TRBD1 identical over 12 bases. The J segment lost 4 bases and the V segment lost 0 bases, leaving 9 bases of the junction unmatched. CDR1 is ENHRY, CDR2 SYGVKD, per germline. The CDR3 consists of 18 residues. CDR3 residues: CAISESPGQGAHSYGYTF. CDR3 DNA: TGTGCCATCAGTGAGTCGCCGGGACAGGGGGCGCACAGCTATGGCTACACCTTC.

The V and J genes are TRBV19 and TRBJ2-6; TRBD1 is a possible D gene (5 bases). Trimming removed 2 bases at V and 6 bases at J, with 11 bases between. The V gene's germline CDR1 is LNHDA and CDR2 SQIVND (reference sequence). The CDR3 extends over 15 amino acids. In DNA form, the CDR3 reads TGTGCCAGTAGTATAAGGGGTCTGGTGGCCAACGTCCTGACTTTC. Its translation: CASSIRGLVANVLTF.

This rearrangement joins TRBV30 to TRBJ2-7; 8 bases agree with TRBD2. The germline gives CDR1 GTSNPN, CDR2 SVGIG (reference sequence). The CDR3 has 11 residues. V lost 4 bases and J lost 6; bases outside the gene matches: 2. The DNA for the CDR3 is TGTGCCTGGACGGGGGGGAGCGAGCAGTACTTC. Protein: CAWTGGSEQYF.